These 27 T cell receptor beta chains originate from one sample sequenced in a study of cytomegalovirus exposure and HLA in healthy donors. A multiplex PCR was run with 60 Vbeta primers and 13 Jbeta primers. Sequencing was performed with immunoSEQ multiplex PCR; in TCRdb, only in-frame clones are kept and a portion is missing. The data hold under 130,000 clones, with about four fifths observed a single time. The sample consisted of PBMCs. The origin of the receptors is a man between 25 and 39 years old in good health and CMV-seronegative.

The chain combines TRBV27 with TRBJ1-2; the D is unclear. CDR3 length: 16 amino acids. Germline CDR1 is MNHEY and CDR2 is SMNVEV (reference sequence). Trimming shortened V by 2 bases and J by 3 bases, and 16 bases separated the two germline ends. The CDR3: CASSLSTGNFYYGYTF. The CDR3 bases are TGTGCCAGCAGTTTAAGTACCGGGAATTTCTACTATGGCTACACCTTC.

This rearrangement joins TRBV13 to TRBJ2-3; a possible D gene is TRBD2 (6 bases). The CDR3 extends over 16 amino acids. The germline CDR1 and CDR2 sequences are PRHDT and FYEKMQ (reference sequence). Trimming pared 1 base from V and 4 bases from J, leaving 15 bases between. For the CDR3, the DNA is TGTGCCAGCAGCTTAGAGGGGTTGCGGAGGGCAGATACGCAGTATTTT. The encoded protein is CASSLEGLRRADTQYF.

The chain combines TRBV4-3 with TRBJ1-5; no firm D call. Germline loops: CDR1 LGHNA, CDR2 YSLEER. This CDR3 spans 15 amino acids. The V gene lost 0 bases and the J gene lost 4 bases, with 10 bases spanning the gap. The CDR3 region is CASSQEVQLNQPQHF. CDR3 DNA: TGCGCCAGCAGCCAAGAAGTACAGCTTAATCAGCCCCAGCATTTT.

The chain recombines TRBV6-1 with TRBJ1-1; D possibly corresponds to TRBD1 (6 bases). The CDR3 covers 14 residues. The V gene's germline CDR1 is MNHNS and CDR2 SASEGT. Trimming left V 0 bases short and J 1 base short, with 6 bases between. This CDR3 reads CASSEAGGNTEAFF. CDR3 sequence (DNA): TGTGCCAGCAGTGAAGCAGGGGGGAACACTGAAGCTTTCTTT.

The CDR3 nucleotides read TGTGCCACCAGCCAACCGGGACAGGGCAATGAGCAGTTCTTC. Translated, it gives CATSQPGQGNEQFF. The genes are TRBV15 and TRBJ2-1, with 9 positions matching TRBD1. CDR3 length: 14 amino acids. Germline CDR1 LNHNV, CDR2 YYDKDF (reference sequence). V trimming: 5 bases; J trimming: 6 bases; junction bases outside the gene matches: 5. The variable domain in full, completed from reference TRBV15 and TRBJ2-1, reads DAMVIQNPRYQVTQFGKPVTLSCSQTLNHNVMYWYQQKSSQAPKLLFHYYDKDFNNEADTPDNFQSRRPNTSFCFLDIRSPGLGDTAMYLCATSQPGQGNEQFFGPGTRLTVL.

This clone was seen once. The chain carries TRBV27 and TRBJ1-4; 11 positions match TRBD1. This CDR3 is built from 15 residues. The germline CDR1 and CDR2 sequences are MNHEY and SMNVEV (reference sequence). After removal of 6 bases from V and 10 bases from J, the junction contained 10 bases not matched to a gene. The chain's CDR3 is CASRRAGTGGAKLFF. The CDR3, as DNA: TGTGCCAGCAGACGAGCCGGGACAGGGGGTGCAAAACTGTTTTTT.

This clone turned up a few times. CDR3 amino acids: CASSQDLTGYYEQYF. CDR3 nucleotides: TGCGCCAGCAGCCAAGATTTGACAGGATACTACGAGCAGTACTTC. The chain couples TRBV4-3 to TRBJ2-7, with TRBD1 as a possible D gene (6 bases). Trimming took off 0 bases at V and 3 bases at J, with 12 bases between the two ends. Per germline, CDR1 LGHNA and CDR2 YSLEER. CDR3 length equals 15 residues.

V is TRBV4-3 and J is TRBJ2-3, with D unresolved. Trimming left V 0 bases short and J 2 bases short, with 3 bases between. Germline V gene data show CDR1 as LGHNA and CDR2 as YSLEER. The CDR3 has 13 amino acids. The CDR3: CASSQDYTDTQYF. Here the CDR3 DNA reads TGCGCCAGCAGCCAAGACTACACAGATACGCAGTATTTT.

CDR3 sequence: CASSGGLAGSYEQYF. DNA of the CDR3: TGTGCCAGCAGCGGAGGACTAGCGGGATCCTACGAGCAGTACTTC. The chain couples TRBV6-1 to TRBJ2-7, with TRBD2 matching over 12 bases. The germline gives CDR1 MNHNS, CDR2 SASEGT. The CDR3 extends over 15 amino acids. V lost 6 bases to trimming and J lost 1 base; unmatched junction nucleotides: 4.

The chain couples TRBV2 to TRBJ1-2; 7 bases fit TRBD1. J lost 4 bases, V lost 6 bases, and 5 bases had no gene match. The length of the CDR3 is 13 residues. From germline, CDR1 is SNHLY and CDR2 FYNNEI. CDR3 residues: CASREGAGYGYTF. CDR3 nucleotide sequence: TGTGCCAGCAGAGAGGGGGCTGGCTATGGCTACACCTTC.

This chain joins TRBV6-6 and TRBJ2-5; weak D call: TRBD2 (5 bases). This CDR3 has 12 residues. The V end lost 4 bases, the J end lost 5 bases, and 8 bases lay between the germline ends. CDR1 is MNHNY and CDR2 is SVGAGI in the germline V gene (reference sequence). The CDR3 reads CASSSRAETQYF. CDR3 coding DNA: TGTGCCAGCAGTTCGAGGGCCGAGACCCAGTACTTC.

CDR3 DNA sequence: TGTGCCACCTTCGAGGGGGTCAGGGAGACCCAGTACTTC. Translation gives CATFEGVRETQYF. The chain uses TRBV28 and TRBJ2-5; tentative D call: TRBD1 (6 bases). The V gene lost 10 bases and the J gene lost 5 bases, with 17 bases spanning the gap. This CDR3 is built from 13 residues. Germline values: CDR1 MDHEN, CDR2 SYDVKM.

This clone was seen once. V usage is TRBV15 and J usage is TRBJ2-7; weak D call: TRBD2 (6 bases). The germline V and J ends were trimmed by 0 bases and 3 bases, with 9 bases remaining between them. Germline values: CDR1 LNHNV, CDR2 YYDKDF (reference sequence). The CDR3 sequence is 14 residues long. In DNA, the CDR3 is TGTGCCACCAGCAGAGAACGGAGGGACTACGAGCAGTACTTC. Translated, it gives CATSRERRDYEQYF.

The genes are TRBV6-5 and TRBJ1-1; D perhaps matches TRBD1 (5 bases). The V gene lost 6 bases and the J gene lost 1 base, with 15 bases spanning the gap. Germline CDR1 reads MNHEY; CDR2 reads SVGAGI. This CDR3 region has 15 residues. CDR3 protein: CASRPGLVKNTEAFF. The CDR3 bases are TGTGCCAGCAGGCCGGGACTAGTAAAGAACACTGAAGCTTTCTTT.

V usage is TRBV6-6 and J usage is TRBJ2-1, with TRBD2 as a possible D gene (6 bases). This CDR3 is built from 14 residues. CDR1 MNHNY and CDR2 SVGAGI come from the germline V gene (reference sequence). Between the trimmed V and J ends, which lost 0 bases and 5 bases, there was a span of 8 bases. The DNA of the CDR3 is TGTGCCAGCAGTTACTCGGCGGGAAACAATGAGCAGTTCTTC. This encodes CASSYSAGNNEQFF.

This chain uses TRBV10-1 with TRBJ2-2; D is unresolved. Trimming cost V 3 bases and J 5 bases, with 7 bases left between them. Per the germline V gene, CDR1 is WNHNN and CDR2 is SYGVQD (reference sequence). The length of the CDR3 is 13 residues. Here the CDR3 DNA reads TGCGCCAGCAGTGAATTTTTAACCGGGGAGCTGTTTTTT. This translates into CASSEFLTGELFF.

V is TRBV5-8 and J is TRBJ2-6; D not certain. CDR1 SGHTS and CDR2 YDEGEE come from the germline V gene. This CDR3 is built from 18 residues. V gave up 0 bases and J gave up 0 bases, with 13 bases separating them. CDR3 amino acids: CASSLVSWPGSGANVLTF. The CDR3 bases are TGTGCCAGCAGCTTGGTTTCTTGGCCGGGCTCTGGGGCCAACGTCCTGACTTTC.

The gene calls are TRBV5-1 and TRBJ2-7; TRBD1 aligns across 10 bases. CDR1 is SGHRS, CDR2 YFSETQ, per germline. V shed 2 bases and J 0 bases; nucleotides not matched to a gene: 11. This CDR3 region has 18 residues. The CDR3 DNA follows: TGCGCCAGCAGCTTACGTCCCGGGACAGGGGACAGCTCCTACGAGCAGTACTTC. Translated: CASSLRPGTGDSSYEQYF.

The sample holds a few counts of this clone. V usage is TRBV5-1 and J usage is TRBJ1-1; TRBD1 matches 8 bases. The CDR3 contains 15 residues. CDR1 and CDR2 from the germline V gene are SGHRS and YFSETQ. Unmatched junction bases numbered 9, after V lost 0 bases and J lost 8 bases. The CDR3 here is CASSLELGTGREAFF. CDR3 in DNA: TGCGCCAGCAGCTTGGAGTTAGGGACAGGCCGAGAAGCTTTCTTT.

There are a few counts of this clone. V usage is TRBV6-6 and J usage is TRBJ2-7, with 11 bases lining up with TRBD1. With V trimmed by 5 bases and J by 6 bases, 6 bases remained unmatched. The CDR3 length is 14 residues. The V gene's germline CDR1 is MNHNY and CDR2 SVGAGI (reference sequence). CDR3 sequence (DNA): TGTGCCAGCAGTCCCTGGACAGGGGGCGCCGAGCAGTACTTC. Its protein product is CASSPWTGGAEQYF.

CDR3 DNA: TGTGCCAGTAGAGGCGGGGGGTCGGATACGCAGTATTTT. Translating gives CASRGGGSDTQYF. The chain recombines TRBV19 with TRBJ2-3, with TRBD2 matching over 8 bases. Germline V gene sequence: CDR1 LNHDA, CDR2 SQIVND (reference sequence). The CDR3 consists of 13 residues. V lost 6 bases to trimming and J lost 6 bases; unmatched junction nucleotides: 5.

The chain uses TRBV19 and TRBJ2-1; 10 nucleotides align to TRBD2. V dropped 7 bases and J dropped 4; count of bases not matched to a gene: 4. Germline V gene data show CDR1 as LNHDA and CDR2 as SQIVND (reference sequence). This CDR3 has 14 residues. In DNA, the CDR3 is TGTGCCAGTACGGGGACTAGCGTTTACAATGAGCAGTTCTTC. Translated, it gives CASTGTSVYNEQFF.

Comment on this clone: One end of the junction does not line up with germline, which may come from a read error. The chain recombines TRBV13 with TRBJ2-7, with D maybe TRBD1 (6 bases). The CDR3 runs to 16 residues. Germline V gene data show CDR1 as PRHDT and CDR2 as FYEKMQ (reference sequence). The CDR3 DNA is TGTGCCAGCAGTTTAGGGACATCCGCGAACCCCTACGAGCAGTACTTC. It encodes CASSLGTSANPYEQYF.

The V gene is TRBV28, the J gene TRBJ2-1; tentative D call: TRBD1 (6 bases). CDR3 size: 16 residues. The V gene's germline CDR1 is MDHEN and CDR2 SYDVKM. V lost 9 bases and J lost 1, with 19 bases in between. The CDR3, as DNA: TGTGCCAGTTACGGGGCAGGGGCAGGTTCCTACAATGAGCAGTTCTTC. Protein sequence: CASYGAGAGSYNEQFF.

In its sample, this clone was seen once. This rearrangement joins TRBV5-4 to TRBJ2-7; D is unclear. CDR1 and CDR2 (germline): SGHNT, YYREEE (reference sequence). Trimming pared 0 bases from V and 5 bases from J, leaving 15 bases between. The CDR3 runs 15 residues. CDR3 sequence: CASSLADGDTHEQYF. DNA of the CDR3: TGTGCCAGCAGCTTGGCCGACGGAGATACCCACGAGCAGTACTTC.

The chain is built from TRBV10-3 and TRBJ1-2; D uncertain. This CDR3 region has 12 residues. Germline assignment: CDR1 ENHRY and CDR2 SYGVKD. V was pared by 3 bases and J by 6 bases, with 8 bases between. The CDR3 sequence is CAISDWADGYTF. CDR3 coding DNA: TGTGCCATCAGTGATTGGGCCGATGGCTACACCTTC.

The chain uses TRBV9 and TRBJ1-1; D is uncertain. This CDR3 spans 13 amino acids. V was trimmed by 4 bases and J by 1 base, leaving 8 bases between them. Germline V gene lookup returns CDR1 SGDLS and CDR2 YYNGEE. For the CDR3, the DNA is TGTGCCAGCAGCTTAAGACAGAACACTGAAGCTTTCTTT. The encoded protein is CASSLRQNTEAFF.